The clone carrying this TCR beta chain came up many times. This sample stems from a study of glioma-infiltrating T cells. As for the study in general: Glioblastomas were WHO grade IV, sampled at first diagnosis; low-grade were grade II. Before surgery, glioma patients received dexamethasone for at most six days.

Per the germline V gene, CDR1 is MNHNS and CDR2 is SASEGT. V was cut by 5 bases and J by 4 bases, with 12 bases left in between. The CDR3 is 13 amino acids. The iRepertoire nested amplicon-rescue multiplex PCR amplified TCR alpha and beta CDR3s from RNA. MiXCR, run by TCRdb on the multiplex PCR reads, gives a single entry per CDR3 protein. The repertoire includes a few hundred thousand distinct CDR3 sequences, more than 35% of them detected once, and around 12% sits in the top ten. The sequence was collected from a human donor with low-grade glioma or glioblastoma, undergoing nonglioma brain surgery, or in good health (not recorded which). V is TRBV6-1 and J is TRBJ2-7; no firm D call. The sequenced sample was glioma tissue, nonneoplastic brain tissue, or PBMCs (not recorded which). CDR3 in DNA: TGTGCCAGCAGTTCCCCCGCTGGGTACGAGCAGTACTTC. Protein product: CASSSPAGYEQYF.